This T cell receptor beta chain was identified during a study of T cell responses to AZD1222 COVID-19 vaccine. Repertoires were generated with immunoSEQ multiplex PCR, while TCRdb's copy carries only in-frame clones and drops some. Here the sample spans over 100,000 clones, under 95% being singletons. A word on this clone: Its target is not known.

Second-dose groups at about 4 or about 12 weeks were pooled. This CDR3 is 16 amino acids long. Trimming stripped 0 bases from V and 0 bases from J, with 9 bases between. Germline V lookup: CDR1 LNHDA, CDR2 SQIVND (reference sequence). Study-level results: Spike was spanned by vaccine-associated CD4 TCRs, with dominance at 160-218 and 743-854. The study sampled repertoires only after the peak T cell response.

Sequencing used peripheral blood, obtained 28 days after the second AZD1222 dose. The TCR sequence derives from an adult who received the AZD1222 COVID-19 vaccine. The rearrangement joins TRBV19 to TRBJ2-1; the D call may be TRBD1 or TRBD2 (5 bases each). This chain's CDR3 is CASSIDEGSSYNEQFF. CDR3 nucleotide sequence: TGTGCCAGTAGTATAGATGAGGGGAGCTCCTACAATGAGCAGTTCTTC.